This note documents a single TCR beta chain sequence. This specimen comes from a study of tumor-infiltrating lymphocytes in primary liver carcinoma. The wider study: T1-T3 N0M0 was the stage of the tumors, which were roughly 4 to 11 cm across.

Unsorted whole blood yielded the blood RNA, and germline DNA was also extracted. V dropped 2 bases and J dropped 4 bases, with 21 bases sitting between them. The CDR3 sequence is 18 residues long. The germline V gene has CDR1 WSHSY and CDR2 SAAADI. TCR beta cDNA was prepared out of around 460 ng total RNA by means of a constant-region primer. Employing slightly modified ARM-PCR, three nested multiplex PCR rounds were run, and these gave rise to the TCR beta libraries. Both of the initial two PCR rounds ran for roughly 11 cycles and employed TRBV1-TRBV30 forward primers alongside a C-beta reverse primer. MiXCR, run by TCRdb on the multiplex PCR reads, gives a single entry per CDR3 protein. Counted here are approximately 300,000 distinct CDR3 sequences, over 55% occurring once; the ten biggest clones make up around 9.5%.

Sequenced sample: peripheral blood. The receptor was derived from a man aged 35 to 55 with primary liver carcinoma and hepatitis B virus infection. The chain joins TRBV10-2 to TRBJ1-5, with D unresolved. The DNA of the CDR3 is TGCGCCAGCAGTGAGCAGCAGTCGCTCGGACCAAGGAATCAGCCCCAGCATTTT. The encoded protein is CASSEQQSLGPRNQPQHF.